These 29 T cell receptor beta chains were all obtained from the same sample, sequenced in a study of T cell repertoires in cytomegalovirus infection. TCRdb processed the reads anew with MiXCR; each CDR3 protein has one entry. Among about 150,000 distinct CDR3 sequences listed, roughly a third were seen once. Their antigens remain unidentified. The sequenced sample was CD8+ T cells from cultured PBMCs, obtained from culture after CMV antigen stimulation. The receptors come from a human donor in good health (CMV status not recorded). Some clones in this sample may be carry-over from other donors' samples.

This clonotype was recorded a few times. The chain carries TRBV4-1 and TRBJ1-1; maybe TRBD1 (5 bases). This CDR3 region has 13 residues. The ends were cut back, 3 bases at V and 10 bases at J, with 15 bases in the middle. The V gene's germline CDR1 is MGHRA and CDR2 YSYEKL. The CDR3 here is CASSHSGGVGAFF. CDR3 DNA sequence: TGCGCCAGCAGCCATAGCGGGGGGGTCGGAGCTTTCTTT.

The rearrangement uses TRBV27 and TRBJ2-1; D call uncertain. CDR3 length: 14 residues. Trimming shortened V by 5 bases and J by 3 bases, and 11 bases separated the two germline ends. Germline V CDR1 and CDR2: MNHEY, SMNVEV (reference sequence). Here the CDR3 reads CASSPTTDYNEQFF. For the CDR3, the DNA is TGTGCCAGCAGTCCCACTACAGACTACAATGAGCAGTTCTTC.

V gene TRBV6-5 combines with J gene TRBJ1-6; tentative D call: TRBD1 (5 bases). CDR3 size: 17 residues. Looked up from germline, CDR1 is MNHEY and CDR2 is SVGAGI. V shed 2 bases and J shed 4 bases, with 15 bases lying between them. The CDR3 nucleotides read TGTGCCAGCAGTTACGTGATTAGGACACCATATAATTCACCCCTCCACTTT. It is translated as CASSYVIRTPYNSPLHF.

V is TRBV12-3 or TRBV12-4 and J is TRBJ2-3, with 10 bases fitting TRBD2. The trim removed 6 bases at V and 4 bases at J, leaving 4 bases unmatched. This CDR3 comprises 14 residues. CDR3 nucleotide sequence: TGTGCCAGCAGAGCGGGGGGGGCTCCAGATACGCAGTATTTT. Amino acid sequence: CASRAGGAPDTQYF.

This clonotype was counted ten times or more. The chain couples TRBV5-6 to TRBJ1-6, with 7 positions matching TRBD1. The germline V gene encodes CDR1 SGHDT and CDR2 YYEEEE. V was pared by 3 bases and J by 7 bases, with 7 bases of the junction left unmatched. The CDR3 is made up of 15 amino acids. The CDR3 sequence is CASSSLGTENSPLHF. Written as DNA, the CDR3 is TGTGCCAGCAGCTCTTTGGGGACAGAGAATTCACCCCTCCACTTT.

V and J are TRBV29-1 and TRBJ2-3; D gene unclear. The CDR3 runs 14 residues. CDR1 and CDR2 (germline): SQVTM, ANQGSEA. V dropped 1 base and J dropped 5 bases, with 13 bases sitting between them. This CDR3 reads CSVEVGRTIDTQYF. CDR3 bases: TGCAGCGTTGAAGTTGGGCGGACGATAGATACGCAGTATTTT.

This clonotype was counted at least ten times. For the CDR3, the DNA is TGTGCCAGTAGTGTGACAGGGGGAAGATACGAGCAGTACTTC. Its translation: CASSVTGGRYEQYF. This chain connects TRBV19 to TRBJ2-7; 9 bases map to TRBD1. The ends lost 5 bases at V and 4 bases at J; junction bases unmatched: 6. CDR3 size: 14 residues. Looked up from germline, CDR1 is LNHDA and CDR2 is SQIVND (reference sequence).

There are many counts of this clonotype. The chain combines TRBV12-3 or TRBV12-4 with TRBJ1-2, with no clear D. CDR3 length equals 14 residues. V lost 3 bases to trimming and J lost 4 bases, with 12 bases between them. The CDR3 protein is CASSLGSQSYGYTF. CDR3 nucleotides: TGTGCCAGCAGTTTGGGGTCACAGTCCTATGGCTACACCTTC.

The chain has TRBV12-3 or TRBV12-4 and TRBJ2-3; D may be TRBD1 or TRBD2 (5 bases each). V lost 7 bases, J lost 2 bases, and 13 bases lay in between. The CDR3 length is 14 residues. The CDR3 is CASTWDRYTDTQYF. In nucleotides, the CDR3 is TGTGCCAGCACCTGGGACCGCTACACAGATACGCAGTATTTT.

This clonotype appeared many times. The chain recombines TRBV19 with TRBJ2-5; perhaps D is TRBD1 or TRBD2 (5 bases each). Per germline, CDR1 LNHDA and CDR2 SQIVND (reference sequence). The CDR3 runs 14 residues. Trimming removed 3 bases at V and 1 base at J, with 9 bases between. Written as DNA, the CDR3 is TGTGCCAGTAGTATGATCGGGGCCCAAGAGACCCAGTACTTC. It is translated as CASSMIGAQETQYF. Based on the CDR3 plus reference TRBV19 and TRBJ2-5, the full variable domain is DGGITQSPKYLFRKEGQNVTLSCEQNLNHDAMYWYRQDPGQGLRLIYYSQIVNDFQKGDIAEGYSVSREKKESFPLTVTSAQKNPTAFYLCASSMIGAQETQYFGPGTRLLVL.

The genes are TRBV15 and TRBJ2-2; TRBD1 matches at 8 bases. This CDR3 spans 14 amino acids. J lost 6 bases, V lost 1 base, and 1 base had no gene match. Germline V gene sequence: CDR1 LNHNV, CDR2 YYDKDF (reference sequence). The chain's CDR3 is CATSRAGGSGELFF. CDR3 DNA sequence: TGTGCCACCAGCAGAGCAGGGGGCTCCGGGGAGCTGTTTTTT.

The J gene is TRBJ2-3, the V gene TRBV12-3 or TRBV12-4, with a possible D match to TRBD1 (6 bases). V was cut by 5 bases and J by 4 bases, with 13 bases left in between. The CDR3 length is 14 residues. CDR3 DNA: TGTGCCAGCAGTCTCCTGACAGGTCCAGATACGCAGTATTTT. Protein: CASSLLTGPDTQYF.

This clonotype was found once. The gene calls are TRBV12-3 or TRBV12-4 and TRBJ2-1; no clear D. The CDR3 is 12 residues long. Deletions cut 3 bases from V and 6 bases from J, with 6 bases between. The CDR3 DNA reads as TGTGCCAGCAGTTTGACAAGCAATGAGCAGTTCTTC. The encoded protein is CASSLTSNEQFF.

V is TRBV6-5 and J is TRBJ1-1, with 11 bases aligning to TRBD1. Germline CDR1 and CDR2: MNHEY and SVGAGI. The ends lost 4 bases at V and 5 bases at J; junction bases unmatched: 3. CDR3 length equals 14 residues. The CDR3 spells CASSLGQGDTEAFF. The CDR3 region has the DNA TGTGCCAGCAGTTTGGGACAGGGGGATACTGAAGCTTTCTTT.

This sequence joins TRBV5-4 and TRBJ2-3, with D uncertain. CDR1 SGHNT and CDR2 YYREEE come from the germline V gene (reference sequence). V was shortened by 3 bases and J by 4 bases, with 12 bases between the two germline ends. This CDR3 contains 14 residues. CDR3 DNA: TGTGCCAGCAGCTCTGGACCCGGAGCAGATACGCAGTATTTT. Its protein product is CASSSGPGADTQYF.

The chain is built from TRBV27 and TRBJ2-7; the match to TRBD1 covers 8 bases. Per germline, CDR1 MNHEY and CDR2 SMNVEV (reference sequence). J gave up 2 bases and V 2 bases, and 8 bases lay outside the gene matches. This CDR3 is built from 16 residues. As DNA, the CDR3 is TGTGCCAGCAGTTTACGGCAGGGGGCGAGGACCTACGAGCAGTACTTC. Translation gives CASSLRQGARTYEQYF.

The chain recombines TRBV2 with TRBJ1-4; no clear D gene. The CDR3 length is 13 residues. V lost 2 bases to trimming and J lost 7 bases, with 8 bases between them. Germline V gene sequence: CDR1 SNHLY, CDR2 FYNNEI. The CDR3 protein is CASSESATEKLFF. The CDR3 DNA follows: TGTGCCAGCAGTGAATCGGCAACTGAAAAACTGTTTTTT.

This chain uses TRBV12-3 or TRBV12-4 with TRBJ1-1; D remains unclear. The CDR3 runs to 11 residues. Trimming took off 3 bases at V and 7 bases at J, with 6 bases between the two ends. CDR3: CASSFSLEAFF. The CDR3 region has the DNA TGTGCCAGCAGTTTTTCCCTTGAAGCTTTCTTT.

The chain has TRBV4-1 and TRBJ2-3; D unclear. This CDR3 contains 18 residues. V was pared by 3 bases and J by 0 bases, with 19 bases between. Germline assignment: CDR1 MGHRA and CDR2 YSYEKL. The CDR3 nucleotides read TGCGCCAGCAGCCACCCGTCGACTTACGTGCCTAGCACAGATACGCAGTATTTT. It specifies CASSHPSTYVPSTDTQYF.

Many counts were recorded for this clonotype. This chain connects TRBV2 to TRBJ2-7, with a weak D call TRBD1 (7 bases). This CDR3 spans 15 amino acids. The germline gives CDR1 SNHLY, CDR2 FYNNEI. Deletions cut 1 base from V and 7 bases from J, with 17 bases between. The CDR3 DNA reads TGTGCCAGCAGTGAAGTCCCCGCGCAGGGGGGAGAGCAGTACTTC. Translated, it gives CASSEVPAQGGEQYF.

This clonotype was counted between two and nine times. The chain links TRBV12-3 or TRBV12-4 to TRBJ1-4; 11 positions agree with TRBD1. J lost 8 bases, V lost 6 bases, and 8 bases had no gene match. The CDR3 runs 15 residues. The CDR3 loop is CASSPDRGRKEKLFF. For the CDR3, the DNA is TGTGCCAGCAGCCCGGACAGGGGGCGAAAAGAAAAACTGTTTTTT.

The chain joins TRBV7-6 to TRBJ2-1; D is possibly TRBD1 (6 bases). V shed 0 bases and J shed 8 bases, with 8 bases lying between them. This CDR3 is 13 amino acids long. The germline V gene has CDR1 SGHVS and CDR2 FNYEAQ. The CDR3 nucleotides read TGTGCCAGCAGCTTAGCACAGGGCTATGAGCAGTTCTTC. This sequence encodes CASSLAQGYEQFF.

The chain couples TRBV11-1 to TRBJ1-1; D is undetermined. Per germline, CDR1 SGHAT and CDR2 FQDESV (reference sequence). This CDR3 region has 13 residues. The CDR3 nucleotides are TGTGCTATCAGCCGCGGGCCCTACACTGAAGCTTTCTTT. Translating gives CAISRGPYTEAFF.

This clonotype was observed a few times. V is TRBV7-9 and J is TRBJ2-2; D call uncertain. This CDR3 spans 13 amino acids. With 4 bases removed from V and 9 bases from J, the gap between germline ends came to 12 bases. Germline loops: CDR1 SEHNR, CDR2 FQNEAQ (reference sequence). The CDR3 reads CASSSGLLWELFF. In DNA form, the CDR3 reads TGTGCCAGCAGCTCCGGGTTGCTATGGGAGCTGTTTTTT.

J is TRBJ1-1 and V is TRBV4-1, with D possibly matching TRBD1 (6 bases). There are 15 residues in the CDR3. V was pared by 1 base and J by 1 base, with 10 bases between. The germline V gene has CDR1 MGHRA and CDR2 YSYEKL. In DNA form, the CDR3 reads TGCGCCAGCAGCCAAGTAGAACAGGGGAACACTGAAGCTTTCTTT. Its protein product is CASSQVEQGNTEAFF.

The chain's CDR3 is CASSLTASHPYNEQFF. CDR3 DNA: TGTGCCAGCAGCTTAACGGCTAGTCATCCCTACAATGAGCAGTTCTTC. The chain uses TRBV7-3 and TRBJ2-1; no firm D call. Germline V gene lookup returns CDR1 SGHTA and CDR2 FQGTGA. The CDR3 spans 16 residues. Trimming shortened V by 0 bases and J by 2 bases, and 11 bases separated the two germline ends.

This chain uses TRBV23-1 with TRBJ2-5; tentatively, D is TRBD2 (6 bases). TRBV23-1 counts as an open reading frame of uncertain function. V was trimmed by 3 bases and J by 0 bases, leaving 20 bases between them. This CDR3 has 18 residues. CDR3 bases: TGCGCCAGCAGTCATCCACCGGGAGCACAAGGGTACCAAGAGACCCAGTACTTC. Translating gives CASSHPPGAQGYQETQYF.

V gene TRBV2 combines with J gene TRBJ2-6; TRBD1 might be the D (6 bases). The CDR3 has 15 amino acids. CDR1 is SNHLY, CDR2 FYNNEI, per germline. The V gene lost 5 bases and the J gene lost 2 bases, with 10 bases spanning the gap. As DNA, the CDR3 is TGTGCCAGCAGTACAGGGAAAACTGGGGCCAACGTCCTGACTTTC. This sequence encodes CASSTGKTGANVLTF. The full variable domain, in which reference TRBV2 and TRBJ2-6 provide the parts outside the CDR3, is EPEVTQTPSHQVTQMGQEVILRCVPISNHLYFYWYRQILGQKVEFLVSFYNNEISEKSEIFDDQFSVERPDGSNFTLKIRSTKLEDSAMYFCASSTGKTGANVLTFGAGSRLTVL.

The CDR3 coding sequence is TGTGCCAGCAGCCCCTTCATGGTTGAGAATGAGCAGTTCTTC. Amino acid sequence: CASSPFMVENEQFF. The rearrangement joins TRBV5-8 to TRBJ2-1, with no clear D. The length of the CDR3 is 14 residues. The V end lost 4 bases, the J end lost 7 bases, and 15 bases lay between the germline ends. Germline lookup yields CDR1 SGHTS and CDR2 YDEGEE.